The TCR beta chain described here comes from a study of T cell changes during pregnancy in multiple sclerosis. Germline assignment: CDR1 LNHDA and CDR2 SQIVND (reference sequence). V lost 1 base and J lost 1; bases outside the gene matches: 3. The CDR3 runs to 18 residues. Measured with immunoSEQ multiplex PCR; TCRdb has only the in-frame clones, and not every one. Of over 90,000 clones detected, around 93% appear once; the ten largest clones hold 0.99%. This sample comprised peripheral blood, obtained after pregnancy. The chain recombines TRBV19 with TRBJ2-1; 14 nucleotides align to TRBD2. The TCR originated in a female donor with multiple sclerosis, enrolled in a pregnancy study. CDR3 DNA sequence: TGTGCCAGTAGTATAGTAGGGACTAGCGGGAGTTCCTACAATGAGCAGTTCTTC. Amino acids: CASSIVGTSGSSYNEQFF.